This T cell receptor (beta chain) was captured in a study of human T cells and chemical hapten exposure. Across the study: 2% DPC applied to a 2 cm by 2 cm arm area sensitized donors. Mostly female, the patients presented with alopecia areata, totalis or universalis. Findings of the study overall: Expanded TCRs clustered into significantly more large CDR3 similarity groups than controls, the analysis revealed.

This sample's time point: patch test 1, 2 weeks after DPC sensitization. Noted treatment: therapeutic diphenylcyclopropenone sensitization with weekly scalp DPC. CDR3 size: 15 residues. V was trimmed by 1 base and J by 0 bases, leaving 10 bases between them. From germline, CDR1 is GTSNPN and CDR2 SVGIG (reference sequence). Single cDNA molecules in the library carried unique molecular identifiers attached during preparation. TCRdb re-derived calls from the RACE reads in MiXCR, one entry per CDR3 protein. The sample carries approximately 80,000 distinct CDR3 sequences, around 10% recorded once. This clonotype has a handful of counts. The antigen is unknown.

The rearrangement links TRBV30 to TRBJ1-5; D remains unclear. The sequence derives from a woman aged 45-65 years with alopecia areata. Some clones in this sample may be carry-over from other donors' samples. Sequenced material: whole blood, taken in connection with sensitization to the hapten diphenylcyclopropenone (DPC). CDR3 loop: CAWSGVGSSNQPQHF. DNA for the CDR3: TGTGCCTGGAGTGGGGTTGGGAGTAGCAATCAGCCCCAGCATTTT. The variable domain in full, completed from reference TRBV30 and TRBJ1-5, reads SQTIHQWPATLVQPVGSPLSLECTVEGTSNPNLYWYRQAAGRGLQLLFYSVGIGQISSEVPQNLSASRPQDRQFILSSKKLLLSDSGFYLCAWSGVGSSNQPQHFGDGTRLSIL.